This T cell receptor (beta chain) emerged from a study of Tregs in tolerant kidney transplant recipients. TCRdb keeps only in-frame clones here, not all; method: immunoSEQ multiplex PCR. Of tens of thousands of clones in the sample, roughly 90% were seen once. The nonmyeloablative bone marrow transplants came from related graft donors, with transient mixed chimerism. Unstimulated Tregs (CD4+CD25+CD127-) and CD4+CD25- non-Tregs were sorted from PBMCs. Notes on this clone: The antigen remains undetermined.

Germline assignment: CDR1 MRHNA and CDR2 SNTAGT. The CDR3 length is 13 residues. Trimming took off 2 bases at V and 7 bases at J, with 11 bases between the two ends. Study-wide results and caveats: In tolerant patients, donor-specific Tregs outgrew total Tregs, suggesting antigen-driven expansion. This study did not directly address biological reproducibility.

This chain uses TRBV6-4 with TRBJ1-1; TRBD1 might be the D (6 bases). The TCR was taken from a human patient who received a combined kidney and bone marrow transplant. Some T cells may be the graft donor's. Sequenced here: CD4+ T cells from blood (PBMCs), sampled 24 months after the transplant. The CDR3 spells CASSDGGGREAFF. CDR3 sequence (DNA): TGTGCCAGCAGTGACGGGGGGGGCCGTGAAGCTTTCTTT.